The entry below gives a single TCR beta chain sequence along with its context. These data belong to a study of blood T cell repertoires in COVID-19. Study summary: Donors in the United States, Italy and Spain gave samples during acute or convalescent COVID-19. The analysed material was cDNA or gDNA that came from T cells, B-cell-depleted T cells, or PBMCs.

The V segment lost 3 bases and the J segment 6 bases; nucleotides outside the gene matches: 9. Per germline, CDR1 KGHDR and CDR2 SFDVKD. This CDR3 has 16 residues. In the study's own analysis: Reference gene primer amplification in the assay estimated nucleated cell counts. Profiling relied on immunoSEQ multiplex PCR, and the TCRdb table lists in-frame clones only, not all of them. The DNA was the basis for D and trimming; V, J and clone size are from that table. The table has around 170,000 clones, about four fifths seen once. Sequencing input: peripheral blood. This sequence originates from a woman of 80 years or more with acute or convalescent COVID-19. V and J are TRBV24-1 and TRBJ2-3; 9 bases fit TRBD1. The CDR3 region is CATSDPGQGSSDTQYF. In nucleotides, the CDR3 is TGTGCCACCAGTGATCCGGGACAGGGCTCGTCGGATACGCAGTATTTT.